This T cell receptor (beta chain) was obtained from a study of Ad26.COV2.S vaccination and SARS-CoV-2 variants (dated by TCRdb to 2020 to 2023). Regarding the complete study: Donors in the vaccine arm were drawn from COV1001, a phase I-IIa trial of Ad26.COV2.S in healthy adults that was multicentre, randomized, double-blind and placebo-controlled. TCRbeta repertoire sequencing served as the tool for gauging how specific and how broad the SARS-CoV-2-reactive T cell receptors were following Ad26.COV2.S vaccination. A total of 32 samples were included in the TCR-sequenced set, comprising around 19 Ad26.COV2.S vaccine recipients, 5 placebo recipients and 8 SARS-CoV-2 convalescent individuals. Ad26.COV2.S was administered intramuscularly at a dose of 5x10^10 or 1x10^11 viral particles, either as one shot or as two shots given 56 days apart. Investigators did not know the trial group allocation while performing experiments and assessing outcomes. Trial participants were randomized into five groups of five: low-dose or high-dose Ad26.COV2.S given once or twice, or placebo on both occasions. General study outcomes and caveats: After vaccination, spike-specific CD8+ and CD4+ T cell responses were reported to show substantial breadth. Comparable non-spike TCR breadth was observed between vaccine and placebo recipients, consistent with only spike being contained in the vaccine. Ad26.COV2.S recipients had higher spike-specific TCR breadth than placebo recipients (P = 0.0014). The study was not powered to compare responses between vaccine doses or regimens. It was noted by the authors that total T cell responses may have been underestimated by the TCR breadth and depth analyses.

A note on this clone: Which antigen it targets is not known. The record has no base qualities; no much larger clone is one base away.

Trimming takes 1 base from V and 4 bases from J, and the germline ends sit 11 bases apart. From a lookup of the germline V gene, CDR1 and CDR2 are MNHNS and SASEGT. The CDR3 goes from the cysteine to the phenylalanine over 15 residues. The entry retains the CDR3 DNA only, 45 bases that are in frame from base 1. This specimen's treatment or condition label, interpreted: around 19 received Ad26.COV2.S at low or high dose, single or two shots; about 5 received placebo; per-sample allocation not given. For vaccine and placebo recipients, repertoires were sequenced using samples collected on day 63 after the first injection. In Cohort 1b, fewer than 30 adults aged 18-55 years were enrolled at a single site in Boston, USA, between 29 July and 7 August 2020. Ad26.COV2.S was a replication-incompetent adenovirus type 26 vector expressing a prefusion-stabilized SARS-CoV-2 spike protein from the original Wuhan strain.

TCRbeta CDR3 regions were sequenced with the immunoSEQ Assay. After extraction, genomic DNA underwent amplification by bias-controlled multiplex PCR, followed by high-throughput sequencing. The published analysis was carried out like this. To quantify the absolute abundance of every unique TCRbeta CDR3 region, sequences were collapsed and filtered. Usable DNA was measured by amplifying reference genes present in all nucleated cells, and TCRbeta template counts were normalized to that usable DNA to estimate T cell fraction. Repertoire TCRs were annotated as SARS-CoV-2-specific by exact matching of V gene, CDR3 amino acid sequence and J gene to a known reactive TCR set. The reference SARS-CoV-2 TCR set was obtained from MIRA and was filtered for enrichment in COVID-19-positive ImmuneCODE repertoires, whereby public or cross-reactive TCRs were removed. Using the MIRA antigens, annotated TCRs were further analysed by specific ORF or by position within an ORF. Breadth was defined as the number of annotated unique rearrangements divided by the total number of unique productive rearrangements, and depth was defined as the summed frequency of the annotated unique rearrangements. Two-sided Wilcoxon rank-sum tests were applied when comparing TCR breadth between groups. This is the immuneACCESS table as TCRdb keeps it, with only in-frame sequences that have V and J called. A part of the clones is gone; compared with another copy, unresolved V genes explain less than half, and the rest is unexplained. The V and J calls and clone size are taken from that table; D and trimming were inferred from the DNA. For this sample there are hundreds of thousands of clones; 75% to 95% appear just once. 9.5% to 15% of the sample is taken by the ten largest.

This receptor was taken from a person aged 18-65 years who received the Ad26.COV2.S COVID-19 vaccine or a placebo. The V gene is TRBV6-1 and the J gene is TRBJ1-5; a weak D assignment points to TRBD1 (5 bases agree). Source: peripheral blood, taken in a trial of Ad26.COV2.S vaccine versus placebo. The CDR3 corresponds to CASSEGNWGNQPQHF. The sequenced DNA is TGTGCCAGCAGTGAAGGCAATTGGGGGAATCAGCCCCAGCATTTT.